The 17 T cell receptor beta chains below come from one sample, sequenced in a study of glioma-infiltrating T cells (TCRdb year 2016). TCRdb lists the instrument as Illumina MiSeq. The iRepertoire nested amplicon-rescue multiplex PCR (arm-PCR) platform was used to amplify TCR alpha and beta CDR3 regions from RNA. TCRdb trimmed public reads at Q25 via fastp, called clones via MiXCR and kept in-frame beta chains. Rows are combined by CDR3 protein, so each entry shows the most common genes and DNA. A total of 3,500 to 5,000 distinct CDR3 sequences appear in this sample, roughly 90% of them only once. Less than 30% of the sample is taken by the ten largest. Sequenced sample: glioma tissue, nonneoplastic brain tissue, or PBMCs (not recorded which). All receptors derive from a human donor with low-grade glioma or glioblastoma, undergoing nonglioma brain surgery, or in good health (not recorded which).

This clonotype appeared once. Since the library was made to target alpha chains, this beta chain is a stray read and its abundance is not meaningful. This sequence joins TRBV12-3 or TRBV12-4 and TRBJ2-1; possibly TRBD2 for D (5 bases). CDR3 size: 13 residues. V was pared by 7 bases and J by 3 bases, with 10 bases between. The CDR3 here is CASMRTSYNEQFF. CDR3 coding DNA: TGTGCCAGCATGAGAACTAGCTACAATGAGCAGTTCTTC.

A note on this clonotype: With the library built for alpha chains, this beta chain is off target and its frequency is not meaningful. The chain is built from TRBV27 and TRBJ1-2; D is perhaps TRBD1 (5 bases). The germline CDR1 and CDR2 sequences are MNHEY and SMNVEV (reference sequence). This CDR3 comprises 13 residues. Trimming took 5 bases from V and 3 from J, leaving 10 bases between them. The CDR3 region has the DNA TGTGCCAGCAGTCCCTGGGGGGACTATGGCTACACCTTC. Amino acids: CASSPWGDYGYTF.

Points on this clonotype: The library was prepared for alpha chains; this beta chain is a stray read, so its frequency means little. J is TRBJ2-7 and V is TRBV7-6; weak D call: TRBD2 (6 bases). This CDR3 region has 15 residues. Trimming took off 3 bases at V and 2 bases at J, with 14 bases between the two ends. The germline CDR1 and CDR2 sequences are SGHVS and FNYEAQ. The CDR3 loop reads CASSFLGGIPYEQYF. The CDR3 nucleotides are TGTGCCAGCAGCTTTTTGGGGGGTATCCCCTACGAGCAGTACTTC.

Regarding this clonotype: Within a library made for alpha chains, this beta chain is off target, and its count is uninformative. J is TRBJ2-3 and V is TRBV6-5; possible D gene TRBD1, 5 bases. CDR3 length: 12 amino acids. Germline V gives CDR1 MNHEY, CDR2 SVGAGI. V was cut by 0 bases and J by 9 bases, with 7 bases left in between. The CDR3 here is CASSYSAGTQYF. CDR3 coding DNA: TGTGCCAGCAGTTACTCAGCAGGGACGCAGTATTTT.

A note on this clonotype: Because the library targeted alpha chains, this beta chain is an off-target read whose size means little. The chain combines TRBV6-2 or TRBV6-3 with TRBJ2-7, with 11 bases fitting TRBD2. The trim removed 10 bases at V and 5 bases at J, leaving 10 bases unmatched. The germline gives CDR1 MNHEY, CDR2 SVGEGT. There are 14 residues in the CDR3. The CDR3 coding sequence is TGTGCCAACACTTTAGCGGGAGGGGGCGACGAGCAGTACGTC. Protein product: CANTLAGGGDEQYV.

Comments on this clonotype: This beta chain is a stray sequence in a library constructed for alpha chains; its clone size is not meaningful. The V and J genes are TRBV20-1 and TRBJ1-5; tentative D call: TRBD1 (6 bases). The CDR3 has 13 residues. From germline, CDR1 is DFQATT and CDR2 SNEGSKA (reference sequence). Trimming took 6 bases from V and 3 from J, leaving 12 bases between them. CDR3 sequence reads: CSAGAMINQPQHF. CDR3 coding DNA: TGCAGTGCGGGGGCCATGATCAATCAGCCCCAGCATTTT.

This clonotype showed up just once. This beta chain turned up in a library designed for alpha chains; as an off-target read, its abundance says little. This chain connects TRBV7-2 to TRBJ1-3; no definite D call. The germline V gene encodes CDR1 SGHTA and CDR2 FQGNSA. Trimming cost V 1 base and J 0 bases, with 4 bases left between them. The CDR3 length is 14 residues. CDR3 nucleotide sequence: TGTGCCAGCAGCTTAGTCGGCTCTGGAAACACCATATATTTT. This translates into CASSLVGSGNTIYF.

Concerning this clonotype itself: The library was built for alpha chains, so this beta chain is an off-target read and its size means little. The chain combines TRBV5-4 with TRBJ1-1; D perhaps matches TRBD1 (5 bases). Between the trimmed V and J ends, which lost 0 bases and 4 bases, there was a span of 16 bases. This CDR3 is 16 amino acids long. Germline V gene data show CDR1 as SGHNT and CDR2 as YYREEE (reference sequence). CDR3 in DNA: TGTGCCAGCAGCTTGGAACCCCCAGGGCAACGCACTGAAGCTTTCTTT. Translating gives CASSLEPPGQRTEAFF.

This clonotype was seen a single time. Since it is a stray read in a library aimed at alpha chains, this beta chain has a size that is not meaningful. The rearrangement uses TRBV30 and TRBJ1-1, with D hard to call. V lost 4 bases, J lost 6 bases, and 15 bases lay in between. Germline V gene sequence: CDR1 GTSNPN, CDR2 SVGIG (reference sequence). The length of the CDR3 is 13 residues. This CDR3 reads CAWILRRFSEAFF. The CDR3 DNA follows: TGTGCCTGGATCCTACGTCGGTTTTCTGAAGCTTTCTTT.

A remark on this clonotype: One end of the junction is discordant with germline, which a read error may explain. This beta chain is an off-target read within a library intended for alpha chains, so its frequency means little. This chain's CDR3 is CATRDRGTEAFF. In DNA form, the CDR3 reads TGTGCCACTAGGGACAGGGGCACTGAGGCTTTCTTT. The chain employs TRBV19 and TRBJ1-1, with TRBD1 matching over 10 bases. The CDR3 extends over 12 amino acids. The germline V gene encodes CDR1 LNHDA and CDR2 SQIVND (reference sequence).

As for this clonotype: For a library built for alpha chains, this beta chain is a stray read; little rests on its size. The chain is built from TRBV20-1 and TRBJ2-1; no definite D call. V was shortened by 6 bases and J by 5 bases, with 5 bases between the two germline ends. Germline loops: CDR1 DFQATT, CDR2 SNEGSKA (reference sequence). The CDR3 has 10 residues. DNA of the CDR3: TGCAGTGCACAAGACAATGAGCAGTTCTTC. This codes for CSAQDNEQFF.

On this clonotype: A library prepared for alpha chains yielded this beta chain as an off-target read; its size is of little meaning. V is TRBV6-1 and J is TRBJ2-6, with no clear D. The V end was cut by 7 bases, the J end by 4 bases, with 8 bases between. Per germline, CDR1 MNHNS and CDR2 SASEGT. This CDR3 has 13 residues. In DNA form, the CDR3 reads TGTGCCAGCATGGAATCCGGGGCCAACGTCCTGACTTTC. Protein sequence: CASMESGANVLTF.

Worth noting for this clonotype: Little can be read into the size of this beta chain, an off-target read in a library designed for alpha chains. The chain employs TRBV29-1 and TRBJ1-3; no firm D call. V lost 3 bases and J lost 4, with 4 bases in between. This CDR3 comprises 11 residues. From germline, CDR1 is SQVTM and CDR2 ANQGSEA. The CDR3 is CSVDLGNTIYF. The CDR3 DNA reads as TGCAGCGTTGATCTCGGAAACACCATATATTTT.

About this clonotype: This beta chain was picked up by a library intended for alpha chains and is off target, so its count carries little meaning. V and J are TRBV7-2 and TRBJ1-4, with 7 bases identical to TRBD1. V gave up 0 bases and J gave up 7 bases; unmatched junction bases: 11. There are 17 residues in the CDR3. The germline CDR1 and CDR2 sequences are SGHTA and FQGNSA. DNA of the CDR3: TGTGCCAGCAGCTTAGCCAGGGGGGCAGGGACTTCTGAAAAACTGTTTTTT. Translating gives CASSLARGAGTSEKLFF.

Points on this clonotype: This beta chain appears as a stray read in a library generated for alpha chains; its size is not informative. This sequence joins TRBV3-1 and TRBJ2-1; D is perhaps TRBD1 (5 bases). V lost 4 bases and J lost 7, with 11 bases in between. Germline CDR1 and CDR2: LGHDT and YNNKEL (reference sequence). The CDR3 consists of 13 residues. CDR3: CASSPPKGNEQFF. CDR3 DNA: TGTGCCAGCAGCCCCCCTAAGGGGAATGAGCAGTTCTTC.

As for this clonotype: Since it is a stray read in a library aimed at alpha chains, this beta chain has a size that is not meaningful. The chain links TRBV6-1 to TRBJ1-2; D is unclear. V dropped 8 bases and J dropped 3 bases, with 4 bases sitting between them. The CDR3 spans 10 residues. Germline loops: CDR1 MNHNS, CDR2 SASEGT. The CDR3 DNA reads TGTGCCAGCCAAGACTATGGCTACACCTTC. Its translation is CASQDYGYTF.

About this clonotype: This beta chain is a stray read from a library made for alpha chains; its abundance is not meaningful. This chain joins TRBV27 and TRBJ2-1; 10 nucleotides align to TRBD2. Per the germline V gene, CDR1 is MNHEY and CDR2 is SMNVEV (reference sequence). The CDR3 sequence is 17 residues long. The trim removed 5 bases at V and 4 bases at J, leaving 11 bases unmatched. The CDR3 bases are TGTGCCAGCAGTGCGGCTAGCGGGGGCCATATATACAATGAGCAGTTCTTC. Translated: CASSAASGGHIYNEQFF.